Shown below are 6 T cell receptor beta chains from a single sample sequenced in a study of CD8 T cells in ankylosing spondylitis. General study findings and limits: A TCR beta motif made of fewer than ten highly homologous variants seemed typical of ankylosing spondylitis blood.

Antigen specificity for these receptors is unknown. Each CDR3 protein gets one entry after TCRdb re-called the 5' RACE reads with MiXCR. The repertoire includes 450,000 or so distinct CDR3 sequences, roughly a quarter of them detected once, and roughly 1% sits in the top ten. Sequencing input: blood, either unsorted or a sorted T cell fraction (not recorded which). The receptors here all came from a male donor with ankylosing spondylitis.

The rearrangement links TRBV5-1 to TRBJ2-5; D might be TRBD2 (6 bases). The V end lost 6 bases, the J end lost 4 bases, and 13 bases lay between the germline ends. CDR1 and CDR2 from the germline V gene are SGHRS and YFSETQ. The CDR3 extends over 13 amino acids. CDR3 DNA: TGCGCCAGCACTCCCGGGACTCTAGAGACCCAGTACTTC. Its protein is CASTPGTLETQYF. The whole variable domain, remainder taken from reference TRBV5-1 and TRBJ2-5, is KAGVTQTPRYLIKTRGQQVTLSCSPISGHRSVSWYQQTPGQGLQFLFEYFSETQRNKGNFPGRFSGRQFSNSRSEMNVSTLELGDSALYLCASTPGTLETQYFGPGTRLLVL.

The chain employs TRBV5-1 and TRBJ2-1, with D tentatively TRBD1 (5 bases). V was cut by 0 bases and J by 8 bases, with 9 bases left in between. This CDR3 region has 13 residues. Germline V gene data show CDR1 as SGHRS and CDR2 as YFSETQ. The CDR3 spells CASSLARVHEQFF. CDR3 bases: TGCGCCAGCAGCTTGGCCAGGGTCCATGAGCAGTTCTTC.

The V and J genes are TRBV7-9 and TRBJ1-2, with D maybe TRBD1 (6 bases). The V gene lost 5 bases and the J gene lost 5 bases, with 12 bases spanning the gap. Germline CDR1 and CDR2: SEHNR and FQNEAQ (reference sequence). This CDR3 is built from 13 residues. CDR3 sequence: CASSMRTAYGYTF. The DNA for the CDR3 is TGTGCCAGCAGCATGCGGACAGCATATGGCTACACCTTC. Filled out from reference TRBV7-9 and TRBJ1-2, the complete variable domain reads DTGVSQNPRHKITKRGQNVTFRCDPISEHNRLYWYRQTLGQGPEFLTYFQNEAQLEKSRLLSDRFSAERPKGSFSTLEIQRTEQGDSAMYLCASSMRTAYGYTFGSGTRLTVV.

The chain is built from TRBV20-1 and TRBJ1-1; possibly TRBD1 for D (5 bases). V was cut by 6 bases and J by 8 bases, with 19 bases left in between. This CDR3 spans 13 amino acids. CDR1 DFQATT and CDR2 SNEGSKA come from the germline V gene (reference sequence). The CDR3 is CSAPQGLGREAFF. The CDR3 DNA follows: TGCAGTGCCCCTCAGGGTTTGGGTAGGGAAGCTTTCTTT.

The rearrangement links TRBV7-9 to TRBJ1-3, with D possibly TRBD1 on 5 matching bases. From germline, CDR1 is SEHNR and CDR2 FQNEAQ (reference sequence). The length of the CDR3 is 15 residues. With 4 bases removed from V and 1 base from J, the gap between germline ends came to 11 bases. The chain's CDR3 is CASSSRRGSGNTIYF. The CDR3 bases are TGTGCCAGCAGCTCACGGAGGGGATCTGGAAACACCATATATTTT.

A note on this clonotype: One junction end does not reproduce the germline sequence, and a read error may be involved. The chain recombines TRBV5-1 with TRBJ1-2; a possible D gene is TRBD1 (5 bases). Germline CDR1 SGHRS, CDR2 YFSETQ. The CDR3 totals 14 residues. CDR3 nucleotide sequence: TGCGCCAGCAGCTTGGAGGGACCCACTACTGGCTTCACCTTC. This encodes CASSLEGPTTGFTF.